Each of the 9 T cell receptor beta chains below was sequenced from the same sample in a study of blood T cells in healthy people across ages. It was with a sample-barcoded 5' primer and a J-beta primer mix that a second PCR of roughly 7 to 12 cycles was run. MiXCR, run by TCRdb on the 5' RACE reads, gives a single entry per CDR3 protein. The sample contains 750,000 to 950,000 distinct CDR3 sequences, 25% to 30% of which appear only once. This same sample was also taken into another study, of T cells of mothers and their children.

Material: blood. The receptors stem from a woman aged 40 to 50 in good health.

Comments on this clonotype: A much larger clone sits a single nucleotide away, making a read error possible. The gene calls are TRBV6-5 and TRBJ2-6; no firm D call. CDR3 length: 14 amino acids. Trimming stripped 10 bases from V and 2 bases from J, with 12 bases between. Germline assignment: CDR1 MNHEY and CDR2 SVGAGI. CDR3 sequence: CATRSRAGANVLTF. The CDR3, as DNA: TGTGCCACCAGGTCTCGAGCTGGGGCCAACGTCCTGACTTTC.

This clonotype was counted ten times or more. In DNA, the CDR3 is TGTGCCAGCAGCTCGCACGGACAGGCGGCAGTGGCCCAGTACTTC. Protein sequence: CASSSHGQAAVAQYF. The chain links TRBV7-2 to TRBJ2-5, with 7 bases that match TRBD1. Germline CDR1 SGHTA, CDR2 FQGNSA. The CDR3 sequence is 15 residues long. With V trimmed by 4 bases and J by 9 bases, 14 bases remained unmatched.

V and J are TRBV7-2 and TRBJ2-5, with TRBD1 identical over 9 bases. V was clipped by 5 bases and J by 3 bases; unmatched bases: 7. The length of the CDR3 is 15 residues. Germline CDR1 SGHTA, CDR2 FQGNSA. DNA for the CDR3: TGTGCCAGCAGCAAACGGGACAGGGAGAAAGAGACCCAGTACTTC. It yields the protein CASSKRDREKETQYF.

This clonotype was seen more than once but under ten times. Here the CDR3 reads CASSRSLAGLYEQYF. The CDR3 DNA reads TGTGCCAGCAGTCGTTCACTAGCGGGGCTCTACGAGCAGTACTTC. The chain joins TRBV6-5 to TRBJ2-7, with 10 bases fitting TRBD2. The CDR3 length is 15 residues. V was pared by 5 bases and J by 3 bases, with 7 bases of the junction left unmatched. CDR1 MNHEY and CDR2 SVGAGI come from the germline V gene.

This clonotype was seen only a few times. This chain uses TRBV28 with TRBJ1-1; D unclear. The CDR3 totals 14 residues. Germline lookup yields CDR1 MDHEN and CDR2 SYDVKM. Trimming removed 3 bases from V and 1 base from J, with 9 bases in between. CDR3 region: CASSFLDRNTEAFF. The CDR3 bases are TGTGCCAGCAGTTTTCTGGACCGGAACACTGAAGCTTTCTTT.

This clonotype was observed many times. The V and J genes are TRBV7-3 and TRBJ2-6, with TRBD1 as a possible D gene (5 bases). This CDR3 region has 16 residues. The germline CDR1 and CDR2 sequences are SGHTA and FQGTGA. V was cut by 0 bases and J by 3 bases, with 9 bases left in between. CDR3 in DNA: TGTGCCAGCAGCTTAACGTTAGGGGATGGGGCCAACGTCCTGACTTTC. This sequence encodes CASSLTLGDGANVLTF. The variable domain in full, completed from reference TRBV7-3 and TRBJ2-6, reads GAGVSQTPSNKVTEKGKYVELRCDPISGHTALYWYRQSLGQGPEFLIYFQGTGAADDSGLPNDRFFAVRPEGSVSTLKIQRTERGDSAVYLCASSLTLGDGANVLTFGAGSRLTVL.

This clonotype showed up many times. The chain couples TRBV7-2 to TRBJ2-5; D is unresolved. V lost 1 base and J lost 2, with 5 bases in between. Germline V gene sequence: CDR1 SGHTA, CDR2 FQGNSA. The CDR3 length is 13 residues. The DNA for the CDR3 is TGTGCCAGCAGCTTAGAGTTACAAGAGACCCAGTACTTC. Translation gives CASSLELQETQYF.

This clonotype was seen a few times. The chain uses TRBV13 and TRBJ2-7; D is uncertain. Gene TRBJ2-5 matches the end of the DNA better, so the J call may be wrong. The CDR3 consists of 12 residues. Germline V gene data show CDR1 as PRHDT and CDR2 as FYEKMQ (reference sequence). The CDR3 loop reads CASSLDVATQYF. In DNA form, the CDR3 reads TGTGCCAGCAGCTTAGACGTAGCGACCCAGTACTTC.

V and J are TRBV12-3 or TRBV12-4 and TRBJ1-2; D is ambiguous. This CDR3 spans 15 amino acids. Trimming took 4 bases from V and 3 from J, leaving 15 bases between them. The chain's CDR3 is CASSSEAADYYGYTF. CDR3 bases: TGTGCCAGCAGTTCGGAGGCAGCGGACTACTATGGCTACACCTTC.